This TCR beta chain emerged from a study of CD8 T cells in ankylosing spondylitis. Overall study results and limits: Reportedly, matched ankylosing spondylitis synovial fluid was significantly enriched for disease-linked clones.

A word on this clonotype: Its specificity is unknown.

Trimming left V 2 bases short and J 4 bases short, with 18 bases between. Germline lookup yields CDR1 GTSNPN and CDR2 SVGIG (reference sequence). The CDR3 runs 15 residues. Quantitative barcoded 5'-RACE was used to prepare TCR beta libraries. TCRdb re-analysed the 5' RACE reads in MiXCR, keeping a single row per CDR3 protein. Of 300,000 to 350,000 distinct CDR3 sequences listed, roughly 14% are singletons. V is TRBV30 and J is TRBJ2-7, with D perhaps matching TRBD1 (6 bases). The source is a male donor with ankylosing spondylitis or in good health (not recorded which). The sequenced sample was blood, either unsorted or a sorted T cell fraction (not recorded which). The CDR3 nucleotides read TGTGCCTGGAGTCCCCCGGACAGAGTAGGGTACGAGCAGTACTTC. It is translated as CAWSPPDRVGYEQYF.